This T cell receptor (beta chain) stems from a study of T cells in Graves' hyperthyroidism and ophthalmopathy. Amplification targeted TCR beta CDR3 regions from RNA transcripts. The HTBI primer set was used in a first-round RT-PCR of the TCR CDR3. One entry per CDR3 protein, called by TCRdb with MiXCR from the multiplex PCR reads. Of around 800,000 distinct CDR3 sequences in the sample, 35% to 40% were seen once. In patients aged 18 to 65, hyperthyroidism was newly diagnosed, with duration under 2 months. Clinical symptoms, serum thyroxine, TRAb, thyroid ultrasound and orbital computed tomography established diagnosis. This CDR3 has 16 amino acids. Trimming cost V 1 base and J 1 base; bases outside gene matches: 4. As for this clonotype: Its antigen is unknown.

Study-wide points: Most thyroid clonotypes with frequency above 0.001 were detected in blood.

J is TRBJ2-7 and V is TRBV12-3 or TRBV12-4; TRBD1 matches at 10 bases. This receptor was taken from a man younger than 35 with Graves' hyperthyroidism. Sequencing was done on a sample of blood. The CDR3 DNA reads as TGTGCCAGCAGTTTAGAGGACAGGGGGTCTTCCTACGAGCAGTACTTC. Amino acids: CASSLEDRGSSYEQYF.